This T cell receptor beta chain derives from a study of shared clonotypes between healthy human individuals (dated by TCRdb to about 2020). About the investigation overall: The cohort comprised two women and a few men aged 18 to 49 years. To estimate repertoire size and how much clonotypes are shared between individuals, the study performed deep sequencing of blood TCR repertoires from about five healthy adults. To increase sequencing depth and limit assay-specific biases, TCR repertoire library preparation and sequencing were carried out by different laboratories using diverse techniques. Between about 0.94 and 10 billion PBMCs per donor were obtained by leukapheresis. Per donor, three plates each were used for CD4 naive and CD4 memory, two for CD8 naive, and one for CD8 memory. General study outcomes and caveats: Only blood was sampled, and tissue TCR repertoires likely differ from those in blood. Rarefaction of sorted-subset datasets indicated incomplete sequencing despite the large sequencing depth. The small number of donors limited the genetic and exposure-history diversity represented. Compared with non-shared clonotypes, clonotypes shared by all four sorted-subset donors had higher generation probabilities. Naive subsets generally had larger estimated clonotype richness than memory subsets. Pairwise subsampling led to the expectation that sequencing depth would affect the degree of clonotype sharing among donors. When a handful of donors were compared, the shared fraction of clonotypes was about 5% for naive CD4, approximately 3.3% for naive CD8, 2% to 2.5% for memory CD4, and less than 0.5% for memory CD8.

Healthy HIV-negative adults with no recently reported acute infections or vaccinations were included as donors. Every donor was a Caucasian adult residing in Nashville, Tennessee, USA. CD4+ T cells were enriched through magnetic negative selection, after which naive cells were positively selected on CD45RA and the remaining negative fraction served as the memory subset. After blood collection by leukapheresis, PBMCs were isolated using Ficoll-Histopaque density gradient centrifugation and then cryopreserved in the vapor phase of liquid nitrogen. Analytical flow cytometry was used to check the purity and quantity of every magnetically sorted T cell population. Genomic DNA was isolated from every sorted fraction and measured by UV absorbance on a Nanodrop 2000c. As concerns this clone: Its antigen specificity is not known. No base quality information exists; no much larger clone differs at one position.

Using the deep immunoSEQ assay, TCR CDR3 regions were amplified from genomic DNA by multiplex PCR. For each cell subset, the extracted genomic DNA was distributed evenly across all wells of several immunoSEQ 96-well plates, and each plate served as one replicate. For sorted subsets, roughly 200 ng of genomic DNA, equivalent to around 31,000 T cell genomes, went into each replicate PCR. Purified libraries were quantified with a Qubit 3.0 fluorometer, sized on a Bioanalyzer 2100, and re-quantified with the KAPA Library Quantification kit. Each immunoSEQ 96-well plate was sequenced on its own single-read 150-cycle Illumina NextSeq 550 flow cell. In the paper's pipeline: Because the immunoSEQ output included only junctional sequences and no quality scores, the filtering could not be the same as the filtering used for full-length reads. To assign V/J genes and CDR3, sequences were annotated using PyIR, a Python wrapper for IgBLAST v1.9, with IMGT germline references. Any read was removed if the V/J assignment was weak (E-value above 1e-6), the CDR3 was missing, or the read contained stop codons, out-of-frame junctions, or ambiguous translated residues. V3J clonotypes were defined as sequences sharing an identical inferred V gene, J gene, and CDR3 amino acid sequence. To compute the percentage overlap between repertoires, the number of shared unique clonotypes was divided by the size of the smaller repertoire. RTK rarefaction, the Chao1 estimator, and Recon v2.1 estimates of unobserved clonotypes were used to assess repertoire richness. Generation probabilities for all TCRbeta clonotypes obtained by the gDNA method from four donors were computed using OLGA. TCRdb obtained this table from immuneACCESS and retained in-frame rearrangements with V and J assigned. These tables miss some clones; where compared with another copy, unresolved V genes account for less than half of the shortfall, and the remainder is unexplained. That table is the source of V, J and clone size, and D and trimming were worked out from the DNA. For this sample there are 1.4 million or so clones; approximately 98.5% appear just once. The biggest ten clones account for over 0.3% of the sample.

Taken from cysteine to phenylalanine, the CDR3 has 13 residues. Solely the CDR3 DNA is kept, with 39 bases framed from the first base. CDR1 is given as MDHEN and CDR2 as SYDVKM, both from the germline V gene. V sheds 4 bases and J sheds 4 bases, leaving 10 bases between their ends. This clonotype was sampled from a man aged 25-45 years in good health. This chain joins TRBV28 to TRBJ1-1, and the D gene may be TRBD1, 6 bases matching. Sequencing was performed on naive CD4+ T cells sorted from blood. The sample's cell subset or site label, decoded: CD45RA+ positively selected. The sequence in DNA is TGTGCCAGCAGTTCCACAGGGACCACTGAAGCTTTCTTT. Its protein product is CASSSTGTTEAFF.